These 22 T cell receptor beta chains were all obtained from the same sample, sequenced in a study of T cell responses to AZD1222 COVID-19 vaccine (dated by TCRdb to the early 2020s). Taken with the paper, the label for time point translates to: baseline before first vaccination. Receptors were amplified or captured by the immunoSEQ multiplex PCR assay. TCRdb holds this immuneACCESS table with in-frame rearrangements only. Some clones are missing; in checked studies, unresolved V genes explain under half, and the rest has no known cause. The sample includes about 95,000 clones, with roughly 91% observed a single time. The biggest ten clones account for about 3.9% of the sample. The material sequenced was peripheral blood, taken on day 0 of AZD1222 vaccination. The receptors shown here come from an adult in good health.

CDR3 loop: CASSDTRSRGYTF. The CDR3, as DNA: TGTGCCAGCAGTGATACCCGATCTAGGGGCTACACCTTC. V and J are TRBV25-1 and TRBJ1-2; D uncertain. Trimming shortened V by 3 bases and J by 8 bases, and 13 bases separated the two germline ends. The CDR3 runs to 13 residues. CDR1 MGHDK and CDR2 SYGVNS come from the germline V gene.

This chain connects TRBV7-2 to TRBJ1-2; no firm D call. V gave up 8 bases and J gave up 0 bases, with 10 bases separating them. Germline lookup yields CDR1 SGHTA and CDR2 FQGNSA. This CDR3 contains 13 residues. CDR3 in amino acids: CASVTGSNYGYTF. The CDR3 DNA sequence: TGTGCCAGCGTGACGGGATCTAACTATGGCTACACCTTC.

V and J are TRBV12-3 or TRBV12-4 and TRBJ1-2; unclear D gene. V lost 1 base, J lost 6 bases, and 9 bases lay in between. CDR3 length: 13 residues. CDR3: CASSLVTSHGYTF. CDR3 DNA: TGTGCCAGCAGTTTAGTAACATCACATGGCTACACCTTC.

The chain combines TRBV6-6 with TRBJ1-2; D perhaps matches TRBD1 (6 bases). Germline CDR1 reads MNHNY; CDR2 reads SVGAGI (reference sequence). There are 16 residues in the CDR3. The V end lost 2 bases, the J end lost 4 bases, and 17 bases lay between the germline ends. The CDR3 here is CASSYRVQGSLYGYTF. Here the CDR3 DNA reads TGTGCCAGCAGTTACAGGGTCCAGGGGTCTCTCTATGGCTACACCTTC.

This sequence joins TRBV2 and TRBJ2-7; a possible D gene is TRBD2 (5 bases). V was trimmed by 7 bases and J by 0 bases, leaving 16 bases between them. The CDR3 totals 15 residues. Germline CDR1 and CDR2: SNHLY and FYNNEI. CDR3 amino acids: CASTLAGYSSYEQYF. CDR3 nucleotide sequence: TGTGCCAGCACCCTTGCGGGTTATAGCTCCTACGAGCAGTACTTC.

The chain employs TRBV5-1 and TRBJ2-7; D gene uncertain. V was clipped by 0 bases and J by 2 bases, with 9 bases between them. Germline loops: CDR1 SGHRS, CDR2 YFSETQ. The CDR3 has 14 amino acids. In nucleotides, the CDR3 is TGCGCCAGCAGCTTGGGAATGGTTCCCTACGAGCAGTACTTC. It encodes CASSLGMVPYEQYF. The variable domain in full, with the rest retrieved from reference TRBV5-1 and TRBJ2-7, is KAGVTQTPRYLIKTRGQQVTLSCSPISGHRSVSWYQQTPGQGLQFLFEYFSETQRNKGNFPGRFSGRQFSNSRSEMNVSTLELGDSALYLCASSLGMVPYEQYFGPGTRLTVT.

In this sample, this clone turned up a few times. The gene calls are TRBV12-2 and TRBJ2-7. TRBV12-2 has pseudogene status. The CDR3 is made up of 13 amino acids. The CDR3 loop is CASRPPGTPEQYF. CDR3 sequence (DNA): TGTGCAAGTCGCCCACCGGGGACCCCCGAGCAGTACTTC.

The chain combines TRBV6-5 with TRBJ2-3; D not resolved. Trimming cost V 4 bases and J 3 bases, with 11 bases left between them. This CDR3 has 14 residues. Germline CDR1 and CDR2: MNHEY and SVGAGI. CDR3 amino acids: CASSSMDGTDTQYF. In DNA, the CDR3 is TGTGCCAGCAGTTCCATGGATGGAACAGATACGCAGTATTTT.

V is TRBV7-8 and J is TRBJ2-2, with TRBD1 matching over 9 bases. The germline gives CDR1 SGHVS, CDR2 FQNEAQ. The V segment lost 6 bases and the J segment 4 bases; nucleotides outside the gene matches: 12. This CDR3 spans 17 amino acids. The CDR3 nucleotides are TGTGCCAGCAGATCCGCCGGGACAGGGCTGGGCACCGGGGAGCTGTTTTTT. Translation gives CASRSAGTGLGTGELFF.

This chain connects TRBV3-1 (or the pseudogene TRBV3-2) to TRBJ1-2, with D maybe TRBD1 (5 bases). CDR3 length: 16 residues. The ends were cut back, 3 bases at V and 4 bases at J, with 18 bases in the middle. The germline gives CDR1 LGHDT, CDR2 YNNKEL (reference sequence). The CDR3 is CASSHHRPRDFYGYTF. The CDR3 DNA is TGTGCCAGCAGCCATCACCGACCCCGGGACTTCTATGGCTACACCTTC.

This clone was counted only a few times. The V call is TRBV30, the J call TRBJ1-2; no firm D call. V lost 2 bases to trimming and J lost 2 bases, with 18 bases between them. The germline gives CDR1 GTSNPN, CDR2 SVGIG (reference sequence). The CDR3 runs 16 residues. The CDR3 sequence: CAWSRMMIGVNYGYTF. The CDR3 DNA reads TGTGCCTGGAGTCGAATGATGATTGGGGTAAACTATGGCTACACCTTC.

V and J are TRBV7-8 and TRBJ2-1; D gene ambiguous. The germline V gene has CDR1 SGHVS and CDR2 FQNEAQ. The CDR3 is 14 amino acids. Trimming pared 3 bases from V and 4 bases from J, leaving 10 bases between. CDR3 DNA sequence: TGTGCCAGCAGCTTCCGACGGAGTTACAATGAGCAGTTCTTC. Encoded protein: CASSFRRSYNEQFF. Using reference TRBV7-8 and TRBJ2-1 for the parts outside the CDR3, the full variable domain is GAGVSQSPRYKVAKRGQDVALRCDPISGHVSLFWYQQALGQGPEFLTYFQNEAQLDKSGLPSDRFFAERPEGSVSTLKIQRTQQEDSAVYLCASSFRRSYNEQFFGPGTRLTVL.

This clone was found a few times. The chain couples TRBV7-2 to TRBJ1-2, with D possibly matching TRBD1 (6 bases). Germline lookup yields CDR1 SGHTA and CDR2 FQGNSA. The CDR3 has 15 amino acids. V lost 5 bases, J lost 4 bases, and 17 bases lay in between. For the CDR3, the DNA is TGTGCCAGCAGCGTTGGACAGTTTCAGGGCTATGGCTACACCTTC. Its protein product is CASSVGQFQGYGYTF.

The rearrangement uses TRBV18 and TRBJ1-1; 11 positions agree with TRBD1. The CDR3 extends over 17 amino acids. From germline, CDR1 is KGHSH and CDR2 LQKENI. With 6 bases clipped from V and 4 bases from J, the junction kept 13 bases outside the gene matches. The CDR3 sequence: CASSPPSGTGGSTEAFF. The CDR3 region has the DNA TGTGCCAGCTCTCCCCCCTCCGGGACAGGGGGATCCACTGAAGCTTTCTTT. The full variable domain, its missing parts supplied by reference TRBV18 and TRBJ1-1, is NAGVMQNPRHLVRRRGQEARLRCSPMKGHSHVYWYRQLPEEGLKFMVYLQKENIIDESGMPKERFSAEFPKEGPSILRIQQVVRGDSAAYFCASSPPSGTGGSTEAFFGQGTRLTVV.

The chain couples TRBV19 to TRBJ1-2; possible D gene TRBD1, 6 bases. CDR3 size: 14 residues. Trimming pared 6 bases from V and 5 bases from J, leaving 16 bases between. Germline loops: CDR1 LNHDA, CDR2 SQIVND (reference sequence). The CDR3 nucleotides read TGTGCCAGTAGGATCGCCGGGGGCAATTATGGCTACACCTTC. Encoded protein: CASRIAGGNYGYTF.

This CDR3 reads CASSFGTGLKPQHF. The CDR3 DNA reads TGTGCCAGCAGCTTCGGCACAGGATTGAAGCCCCAGCATTTT. V usage is TRBV5-6 and J usage is TRBJ1-5; D is perhaps TRBD1 (5 bases). The CDR3 consists of 14 residues. Germline loops: CDR1 SGHDT, CDR2 YYEEEE. Trimming shortened V by 2 bases and J by 8 bases, and 14 bases separated the two germline ends.

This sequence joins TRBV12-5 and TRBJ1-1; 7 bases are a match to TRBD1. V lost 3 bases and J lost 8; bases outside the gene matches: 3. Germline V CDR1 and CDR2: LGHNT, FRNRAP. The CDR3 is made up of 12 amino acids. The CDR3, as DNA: TGTGCTAGTGGTTTTAACAGGGGAGAAGCTTTCTTT. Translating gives CASGFNRGEAFF.

As DNA, the CDR3 is TGTGCCAGCAGCTTGTATGGCACCACTCCGCTCGAGCAGTACTTC. It encodes CASSLYGTTPLEQYF. The chain links TRBV5-6 to TRBJ2-7; no clear D gene. Germline V lookup: CDR1 SGHDT, CDR2 YYEEEE. The CDR3 covers 15 residues. The V and J ends lost 1 base and 6 bases respectively, with 17 bases between them.

The CDR3 region has the DNA TGCGCCAGCAGCCAAGATGGTATGGATTATGGCTACACCTTC. This encodes CASSQDGMDYGYTF. V is TRBV4-1 and J is TRBJ1-2, with unresolved D. Trimming shortened V by 0 bases and J by 5 bases, and 10 bases separated the two germline ends. CDR1 is MGHRA and CDR2 is YSYEKL in the germline V gene. CDR3 length: 14 residues.

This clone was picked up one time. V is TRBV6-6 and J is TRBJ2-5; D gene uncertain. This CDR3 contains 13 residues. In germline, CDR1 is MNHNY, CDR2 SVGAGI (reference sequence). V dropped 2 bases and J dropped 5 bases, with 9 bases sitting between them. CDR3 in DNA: TGTGCCAGCAGTTACAGGGCTTTGGAGACCCAGTACTTC. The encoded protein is CASSYRALETQYF.

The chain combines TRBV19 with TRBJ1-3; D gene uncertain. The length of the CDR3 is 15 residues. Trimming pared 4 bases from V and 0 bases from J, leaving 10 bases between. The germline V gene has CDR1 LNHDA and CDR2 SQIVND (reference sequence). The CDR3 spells CASSTRMSSGNTIYF. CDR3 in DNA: TGTGCCAGTAGTACGCGGATGAGCTCTGGAAACACCATATATTTT.

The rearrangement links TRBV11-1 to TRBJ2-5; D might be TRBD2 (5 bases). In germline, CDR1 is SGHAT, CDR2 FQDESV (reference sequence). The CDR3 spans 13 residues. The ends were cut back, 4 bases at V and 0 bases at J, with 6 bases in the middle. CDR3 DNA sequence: TGTGCCAGCAGCTACGGGAACCAAGAGACCCAGTACTTC. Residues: CASSYGNQETQYF.